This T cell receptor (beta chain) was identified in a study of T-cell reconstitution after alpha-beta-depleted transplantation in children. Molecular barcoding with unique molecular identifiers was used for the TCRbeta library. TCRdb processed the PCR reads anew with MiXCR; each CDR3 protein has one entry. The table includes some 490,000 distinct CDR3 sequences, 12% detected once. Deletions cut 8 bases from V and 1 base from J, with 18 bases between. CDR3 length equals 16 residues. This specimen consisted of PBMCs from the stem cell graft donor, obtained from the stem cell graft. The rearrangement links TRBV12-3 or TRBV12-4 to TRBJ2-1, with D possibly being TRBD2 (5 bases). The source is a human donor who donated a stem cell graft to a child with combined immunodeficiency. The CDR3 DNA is TGTGCCAGCTCCCTCCCCGGGGTGAGTTCCTACAATGAGCAGTTCTTC. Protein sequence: CASSLPGVSSYNEQFF.